What follows are 23 T cell receptor beta chains derived from one specimen sequenced in a study of blood T cell repertoires in COVID-19. Clones were sequenced by immunoSEQ multiplex PCR, and TCRdb holds only the in-frame ones, with some missing. In the table there are some 150,000 clones, about four fifths of which are singletons. The sequencing input was peripheral blood. Source of these receptors: a woman between 55 and 75 years old with acute or convalescent COVID-19.

V usage is TRBV18 and J usage is TRBJ2-5, with D perhaps matching TRBD2 (6 bases). Looked up from germline, CDR1 is KGHSH and CDR2 is LQKENI. Between the trimmed V and J ends, which lost 4 bases and 5 bases, there was a span of 26 bases. The length of the CDR3 is 18 residues. CDR3 DNA: TGTGCCAGCTCACTAACGTCACTAGCAAGTAATGGAGGGGAGACCCAGTACTTC. This gives the protein CASSLTSLASNGGETQYF.

The rearrangement links TRBV7-9 to TRBJ2-7; 7 bases align to TRBD2. The V gene end was trimmed by 6 bases and the J gene end by 5 bases; junction bases not matched to a gene: 13. The CDR3 spans 15 residues. Germline CDR1 is SEHNR and CDR2 is FQNEAQ (reference sequence). CDR3 coding DNA: TGTGCCAGCAGTCCTTCGGCGGGAGTGACGGACGAGCAGTACTTC. Its protein product is CASSPSAGVTDEQYF.

The chain uses TRBV12-5 and TRBJ2-3; 10 bases line up with TRBD1. This CDR3 has 15 residues. Germline CDR1 reads LGHNT; CDR2 reads FRNRAP. V gave up 7 bases and J gave up 4 bases; unmatched junction bases: 8. The CDR3 spells CASAFGDRGPDTQYF. The DNA of the CDR3 is TGTGCTAGTGCTTTCGGGGACAGGGGCCCAGATACGCAGTATTTT.

In its sample, this clone was seen a few times. This sequence joins TRBV18 and TRBJ2-2, with a weak D call TRBD2 (5 bases). Germline CDR1 and CDR2: KGHSH and LQKENI. The CDR3 runs to 19 residues. V was clipped by 1 base and J by 0 bases, with 18 bases between them. In DNA form, the CDR3 reads TGTGCCAGCTCACCACGGTCTAGCAGACGATATACGAACACCGGGGAGCTGTTTTTT. This codes for CASSPRSSRRYTNTGELFF.

The CDR3 bases are TGCAGTGCTGTACAGGGGGCTTGGGCTTTCTTT. It encodes CSAVQGAWAFF. The V call is TRBV20-1, the J call TRBJ1-1, with TRBD1 matching 9 bases. Trimming removed 5 bases from V and 11 bases from J; junction bases left unmatched: 6. Germline CDR1 is DFQATT and CDR2 is SNEGSKA (reference sequence). The CDR3 sequence is 11 residues long.

The chain recombines TRBV6-5 with TRBJ1-4; 7 nucleotides align to TRBD1. V lost 5 bases to trimming and J lost 7 bases; unmatched junction nucleotides: 10. The CDR3 is made up of 15 amino acids. Germline V CDR1 and CDR2: MNHEY, SVGAGI. The CDR3 nucleotides read TGTGCCAGCAGTCGACTCAGGGGGTTTCGTGAAAAACTGTTTTTT. Its translation is CASSRLRGFREKLFF.

This clone was seen only a few times. The genes are TRBV7-2 and TRBJ2-7; TRBD2 agrees at 9 bases. This CDR3 region has 14 residues. The V segment lost 6 bases and the J segment 2 bases; nucleotides outside the gene matches: 5. Germline values: CDR1 SGHTA, CDR2 FQGNSA. The CDR3 DNA sequence: TGTGCCAGCAGTCGGGCTAGCGGGGCCTACGAGCAGTACTTC. It encodes CASSRASGAYEQYF.

The chain is built from TRBV6-5 and TRBJ2-7, with 8 bases matching TRBD1. Germline V gene sequence: CDR1 MNHEY, CDR2 SVGAGI. V shed 5 bases, J shed 4 bases, and the junction held 1 base outside the gene matches. The CDR3 contains 12 residues. The DNA of the CDR3 is TGTGCCAGCAGTACAGGGGGTTACGAGCAGTACTTC. It codes for CASSTGGYEQYF.

The chain uses TRBV20-1 and TRBJ1-2; D is undetermined. The V and J ends lost 6 bases and 2 bases respectively, with 7 bases between them. The CDR3 extends over 11 amino acids. Germline V gives CDR1 DFQATT, CDR2 SNEGSKA (reference sequence). The CDR3 loop is CSATGNYGYTF. Here the CDR3 DNA reads TGCAGTGCAACCGGGAACTATGGCTACACCTTC.

The chain links TRBV12-5 to TRBJ2-5; D not resolved. CDR1 and CDR2 from the germline V gene are LGHNT and FRNRAP. CDR3 length: 13 residues. Trimming pared 9 bases from V and 0 bases from J, leaving 11 bases between. As DNA, the CDR3 is TGTGCTAGCACACCCCCAAACCAAGAGACCCAGTACTTC. Its protein is CASTPPNQETQYF. Based on the CDR3 plus reference TRBV12-5 and TRBJ2-5, the full variable domain is DARVTQTPRHKVTEMGQEVTMRCQPILGHNTVFWYRQTMMQGLELLAYFRNRAPLDDSGMPKDRFSAEMPDATLATLKIQPSEPRDSAVYFCASTPPNQETQYFGPGTRLLVL.

The chain combines TRBV5-1 with TRBJ2-2, with TRBD2 matching over 11 bases. Germline V gene sequence: CDR1 SGHRS, CDR2 YFSETQ. CDR3 length: 21 amino acids. After removal of 2 bases from V and 2 bases from J, the junction contained 17 bases not matched to a gene. The CDR3 spells CASSLPAGTSGSVGNTGELFF. CDR3 sequence (DNA): TGCGCCAGCAGCTTACCAGCCGGCACTAGCGGGAGTGTAGGTAACACCGGGGAGCTGTTTTTT.

This chain connects TRBV28 to TRBJ1-1; possible D gene TRBD1, 6 bases. CDR1 MDHEN and CDR2 SYDVKM come from the germline V gene. This CDR3 comprises 14 residues. Trimming took 6 bases from V and 3 from J, leaving 14 bases between them. The chain's CDR3 is CASSPPTGHTEAFF. The DNA of the CDR3 is TGTGCCAGCAGCCCTCCTACAGGGCACACTGAAGCTTTCTTT.

Here the CDR3 reads CSVGDFSYEQYF. Here the CDR3 DNA reads TGCAGCGTTGGGGACTTTAGCTACGAGCAGTACTTC. V usage is TRBV29-1 and J usage is TRBJ2-7; D may be TRBD2 (6 bases). Per germline, CDR1 SQVTM and CDR2 ANQGSEA. This CDR3 has 12 residues. V lost 4 bases to trimming and J lost 3 bases, with 10 bases between them.

The V gene is TRBV6-6, the J gene TRBJ1-5; tentative D call: TRBD1 (5 bases). The CDR3 is 13 residues long. Between the trimmed V and J ends, which lost 2 bases and 7 bases, there was a span of 9 bases. Germline values: CDR1 MNHNY, CDR2 SVGAGI (reference sequence). This chain's CDR3 is CASSYRTLQPQHF. DNA for the CDR3: TGTGCCAGCAGTTACAGGACATTACAGCCCCAGCATTTT.

Details on this clone: Sequence at one end of the junction differs from germline and may be a read error. The V and J genes are TRBV3-1 (or the pseudogene TRBV3-2) and TRBJ2-5; D might be TRBD1 (6 bases). Germline V gene data show CDR1 as LGHDT and CDR2 as YNNKEL (reference sequence). CDR3 size: 11 residues. CDR3 in DNA: TGTGCCAGCAGCCAAAGGGGGTCCGAGAACTTC. As protein: CASSQRGSENF.

The chain's CDR3 is CASSTDRGQGTQYF. DNA of the CDR3: TGTGCCAGCAGTACAGACAGGGGGCAGGGGACCCAGTACTTC. This rearrangement joins TRBV2 to TRBJ2-5, with 10 bases fitting TRBD1. The CDR3 consists of 14 residues. Germline-derived CDR1 and CDR2 are SNHLY and FYNNEI. V dropped 5 bases and J dropped 7; count of bases not matched to a gene: 7.

V is TRBV28 and J is TRBJ1-5; D not certain. Germline V gene data show CDR1 as MDHEN and CDR2 as SYDVKM. With 2 bases removed from V and 5 bases from J, the gap between germline ends came to 10 bases. The CDR3 loop spans 14 amino acids. The CDR3, as DNA: TGTGCCAGCAGTTTAGGAACAGACGATCAGCCCCAGCATTTT. Translation gives CASSLGTDDQPQHF.

The rearrangement links TRBV27 to TRBJ2-1, with 11 bases matching TRBD2. Germline lookup yields CDR1 MNHEY and CDR2 SMNVEV (reference sequence). The CDR3 is made up of 15 amino acids. After removal of 5 bases from V and 9 bases from J, the junction contained 9 bases not matched to a gene. The CDR3 loop reads CASSLALAGEGEQFF. DNA of the CDR3: TGTGCCAGCAGTCTTGCACTAGCGGGAGAGGGTGAGCAGTTCTTC.

This sequence joins TRBV18 and TRBJ1-1; 7 nucleotides align to TRBD1. The CDR3 extends over 14 amino acids. Unmatched junction bases numbered 6, after V lost 1 base and J lost 7 bases. The germline gives CDR1 KGHSH, CDR2 LQKENI. DNA for the CDR3: TGTGCCAGCTCACCACTCACAGGGGTGGTTGAAGCTTTCTTT. The encoded protein is CASSPLTGVVEAFF.

There are a few counts of this clone. This chain joins TRBV4-3 and TRBJ1-3; D may be TRBD1 (5 bases). The CDR3 has 16 residues. Trimming took 3 bases from V and 0 from J, leaving 12 bases between them. The germline V gene has CDR1 LGHNA and CDR2 YSLEER. CDR3 DNA sequence: TGCGCCAGCAGCCAGCAACGACAGAGCTCTGGAAACACCATATATTTT. As protein: CASSQQRQSSGNTIYF.

Worth noting for this clone: This sample includes further DNA sequences coding for the same CDR3. The CDR3 region has the DNA TGCGCCAGCAGCTTGGGAGGACAGGCGGCCCAGCCCCAGCATTTT. Translated, it gives CASSLGGQAAQPQHF. The rearrangement joins TRBV5-1 to TRBJ1-5; 7 nucleotides align to TRBD1. With 0 bases clipped from V and 7 bases from J, the junction kept 7 bases outside the gene matches. Germline V gene sequence: CDR1 SGHRS, CDR2 YFSETQ. This CDR3 has 15 amino acids. The full variable domain, rest sourced from reference TRBV5-1 and TRBJ1-5, is KAGVTQTPRYLIKTRGQQVTLSCSPISGHRSVSWYQQTPGQGLQFLFEYFSETQRNKGNFPGRFSGRQFSNSRSEMNVSTLELGDSALYLCASSLGGQAAQPQHFGDGTRLSIL.

There are a few counts of this clone. The chain links TRBV7-2 to TRBJ2-1; D is unclear. Trimming pared 5 bases from V and 1 base from J, leaving 15 bases between. The germline V gene has CDR1 SGHTA and CDR2 FQGNSA. The CDR3 has 16 residues. The CDR3 DNA reads TGTGCCAGCAGCCATGTTGTGGGCCGTTCCTACAATGAGCAGTTCTTC. Translation: CASSHVVGRSYNEQFF.

This chain uses TRBV12-5 with TRBJ1-1; unclear D gene. V lost 1 base and J lost 10, with 13 bases in between. The germline V gene encodes CDR1 LGHNT and CDR2 FRNRAP. The CDR3 contains 13 residues. CDR3 coding DNA: TGTGCTAGTGGTTTGGCCCTTACACGGGGAGCTTTCTTT. Its protein is CASGLALTRGAFF.